One and the same sample provided the 11 T cell receptor beta chains below, sequenced in a study of identical twins. One entry per CDR3 protein results from TCRdb running MiXCR on the 5' RACE reads. Among fewer than 900,000 distinct CDR3 sequences listed, about 18% were seen once. This sample was shared with a second study, whose subject was T cells expressing NK-cell markers.

The material sequenced was PBMCs. These receptors were taken from a young woman in good health.

This rearrangement joins TRBV6-4 to TRBJ2-1, with a possible D match to TRBD2 (5 bases). Trimming took 1 base from V and 8 from J, leaving 15 bases between them. CDR1 is MRHNA and CDR2 is SNTAGT in the germline V gene. The CDR3 is made up of 15 amino acids. CDR3 loop: CASSDWASERYEQFF. The CDR3 region has the DNA TGTGCCAGCAGTGACTGGGCTAGTGAGCGGTATGAGCAGTTCTTC.

The chain links TRBV5-1 to TRBJ2-1; D might be TRBD2 (6 bases). This CDR3 has 18 amino acids. Germline V CDR1 and CDR2: SGHRS, YFSETQ. V was clipped by 0 bases and J by 5 bases, with 21 bases between them. CDR3 region: CASSLGLVGERANNEQFF. The CDR3 nucleotides are TGCGCCAGCAGCTTGGGCCTGGTAGGGGAGCGGGCGAACAATGAGCAGTTCTTC.

The chain recombines TRBV12-3 or TRBV12-4 with TRBJ2-1; 9 positions match TRBD2. Germline trimming cut 6 bases from V and 13 bases from J; bases unmatched to any gene: 4. This CDR3 is built from 11 residues. The CDR3 sequence: CASSHGTSQFF. CDR3 nucleotide sequence: TGTGCCAGCAGCCACGGGACTAGCCAGTTCTTC.

The chain uses TRBV5-1 and TRBJ2-3, with 10 bases identical to TRBD2. The trim removed 2 bases at V and 0 bases at J, leaving 3 bases unmatched. Germline V lookup: CDR1 SGHRS, CDR2 YFSETQ. CDR3 length: 16 amino acids. The CDR3 nucleotides are TGCGCCAGCAGCTTAATAGCGGGGGGCAGCACAGATACGCAGTATTTT. It encodes CASSLIAGGSTDTQYF.

This chain uses TRBV12-3 or TRBV12-4 with TRBJ2-2; TRBD2 agrees at 9 bases. CDR3 length equals 16 residues. V was pared by 7 bases and J by 6 bases, with 12 bases of the junction left unmatched. The CDR3 reads CASTPYLLAGPGELFF. As DNA, the CDR3 is TGTGCCAGCACCCCTTACCTTCTAGCGGGGCCCGGGGAGCTGTTTTTT.

The sample holds a few counts of this clonotype. The chain couples TRBV5-1 to TRBJ2-5; unclear D gene. Between the trimmed V and J ends, which lost 2 bases and 0 bases, there was a span of 8 bases. In germline, CDR1 is SGHRS, CDR2 YFSETQ. The CDR3 extends over 14 amino acids. CDR3 DNA: TGCGCCAGCAGCTTTCGGGCGGACCAAGAGACCCAGTACTTC. It yields the protein CASSFRADQETQYF.

This clonotype has more than one count but fewer than ten. The V and J genes are TRBV12-3 or TRBV12-4 and TRBJ2-6, with D uncertain. V lost 8 bases and J lost 0, with 8 bases in between. The CDR3 is made up of 14 amino acids. The CDR3 sequence: CASSNLSGANVLTF. The CDR3 bases are TGTGCCAGCTCTAACCTCTCTGGGGCCAACGTCCTGACTTTC.

This chain's CDR3 is CASSRVEVDTQYF. DNA of the CDR3: TGTGCCAGCAGCCGGGTAGAGGTGGATACGCAGTATTTT. The rearrangement joins TRBV7-8 to TRBJ2-3; D is unclear. The CDR3 is 13 amino acids. Per germline, CDR1 SGHVS and CDR2 FQNEAQ. The V end was cut by 5 bases, the J end by 6 bases, with 12 bases between.

J is TRBJ2-1 and V is TRBV12-3 or TRBV12-4; no reliable D call. V gave up 8 bases and J gave up 3 bases, with 11 bases separating them. The CDR3 sequence is 13 residues long. CDR3 loop: CASSQENYNEQFF. CDR3 sequence (DNA): TGTGCCAGCTCCCAGGAGAACTACAATGAGCAGTTCTTC.

This clonotype was observed a handful of times. The rearrangement links TRBV19 to TRBJ2-3, with D tentatively TRBD1 (6 bases). Germline CDR1 LNHDA, CDR2 SQIVND (reference sequence). The V end lost 9 bases, the J end lost 4 bases, and 20 bases lay between the germline ends. This CDR3 has 15 residues. The CDR3 region is CASTKGVILADTQYF. CDR3 nucleotides: TGTGCCAGCACTAAGGGGGTGATATTGGCAGATACGCAGTATTTT.

This clonotype was counted many times. V and J are TRBV12-3 or TRBV12-4 and TRBJ2-3; D is unresolved. This CDR3 spans 12 amino acids. V shed 3 bases and J shed 3 bases, with 4 bases lying between them. The chain's CDR3 is CASSFNTDTQYF. The CDR3 DNA is TGTGCCAGCAGTTTTAATACAGATACGCAGTATTTT.